The text below deals with one T cell receptor beta chain. Antigen specificity is unknown. The CDR3 does not end in the conserved phenylalanine or tryptophan, so this is likely a read error. The data belong to a study of molecular identifiers for immune sequencing clone quantification. Across the whole study: In the replicates, RNA derived from roughly 20,000 or 100,000 naive CD8 cells was divided into five parts, and four were sequenced. Study outcomes and limitations: Highly expanded clones may be undercounted when identical TCR molecules share barcodes.

TCRdb independently ran MiXCR on the PCR reads; one entry per CDR3 protein. The table shows more than 85,000 distinct CDR3 sequences, with about 35% occurring only once. In germline, CDR1 is SEHNR, CDR2 FQNEAQ (reference sequence). The ends were cut back, 8 bases at V and 9 bases at J, with 14 bases in the middle. The length of the CDR3 is 12 residues. Naive CD8 sequencing libraries were generated from roughly 20,000 to 1,000,000 sorted cells, with 10%, 30% or 50% RNA as input. This receptor was identified in a human donor in good health. Some libraries in this study had Jurkat cell RNA spiked in. The sample taken for sequencing was naive CD8+ T cells from blood, with Jurkat cell RNA spiked in. Documented subset: FACS-sorted CD8+CD4-CCR7+CD45RA+ naive T cells. The chain joins TRBV7-9 to TRBJ1-5, with D maybe TRBD1 (6 bases). Here the CDR3 reads CASQRGAGPQHI. The CDR3 region has the DNA TGTGCCAGCCAGCGGGGGGCTGGGCCCCAGCATATT.